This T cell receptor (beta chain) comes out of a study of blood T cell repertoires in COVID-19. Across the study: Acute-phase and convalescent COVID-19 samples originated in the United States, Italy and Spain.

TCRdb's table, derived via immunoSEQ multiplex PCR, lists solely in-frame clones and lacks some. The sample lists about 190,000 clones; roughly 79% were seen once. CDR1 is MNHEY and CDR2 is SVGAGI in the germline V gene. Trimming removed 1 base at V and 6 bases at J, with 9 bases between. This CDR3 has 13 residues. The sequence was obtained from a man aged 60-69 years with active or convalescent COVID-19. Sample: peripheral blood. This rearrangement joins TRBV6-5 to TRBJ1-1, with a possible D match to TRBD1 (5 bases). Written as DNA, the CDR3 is TGTGCCAGCAGTTACTACAGGTTTTCTGAAGCTTTCTTT. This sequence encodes CASSYYRFSEAFF.